The rows below give T cell receptor beta chains drawn from one sample of a study of Ad26.COV2.S vaccination and SARS-CoV-2 variants. Clones were sequenced by immunoSEQ multiplex PCR, and TCRdb holds only the in-frame ones, with some missing. The repertoire has hundreds of thousands of clones, more than 80% of them found once; the top ten carry over 1.3%. This material consisted of peripheral blood, taken in a trial of Ad26.COV2.S vaccine versus placebo. These receptors originate from a person aged 18 to 65 who received the Ad26.COV2.S COVID-19 vaccine or a placebo. Both conserved end residues are part of each CDR3. D genes are given only for firm matches. Clone size, where shown, is once, few, many, or a class for clones that have expanded.

NA	TRBV24-1	NA	TRBJ2-7	14	CATSEGVHDYEQYF	TGTGCCACCAGTGAAGGGGTTCACGACTACGAGCAGTACTTC
NA	TRBV5-4	NA	TRBJ2-1	15	CASSLDQGPYNEQFF	TGTGCCAGCAGCTTGGACCAGGGTCCCTACAATGAGCAGTTCTTC
NA	TRBV9	NA	TRBJ1-1	14	CASSQGVGNTEAFF	TGTGCCAGCAGCCAAGGGGTGGGGAACACTGAAGCTTTCTTT
NA	TRBV19	NA	TRBJ2-3	16	CASRPGGGGGTDTQYF	TGTGCCAGTAGACCCGGCGGGGGCGGTGGCACAGATACGCAGTATTTT
NA	TRBV6-6	NA	TRBJ2-7	12	CASRRGADEQYF	TGTGCCAGCAGAAGAGGCGCTGACGAGCAGTACTTC
NA	TRBV6-5	TRBD2	TRBJ2-5	15	CASALGAGELETQYF	TGTGCCAGCGCCCTGGGTGCGGGGGAATTAGAGACCCAGTACTTC
NA	TRBV7-9	TRBD2	TRBJ2-1	16	CASSLAASGRLDEQFF	TGTGCCAGCAGCTTAGCGGCTAGCGGGAGGTTGGATGAGCAGTTCTTC
once	TRBV13	NA	TRBJ2-2	14	CASSWGANTGELFF	TGTGCCAGCAGCTGGGGGGCAAACACCGGGGAGCTGTTTTTT
NA	TRBV6-5	NA	TRBJ2-5	11	CASSRKETQYF	TGTGCCAGCAGTCGAAAAGAGACCCAGTACTTC
once	TRBV6-6	TRBD1	TRBJ2-5	16	CASSYSRQGRGETQYF	TGTGCCAGCAGTTACTCACGACAGGGGAGAGGGGAGACCCAGTACTTC
NA	TRBV6-5	NA	TRBJ2-7	15	CASSSRAGTRYEQYF	TGTGCCAGCAGTTCCAGGGCCGGGACACGCTACGAGCAGTACTTC
NA	TRBV11-1	NA	TRBJ2-5	15	CASSLQGPVSETQYF	TGTGCCAGCAGCTTACAGGGGCCAGTCTCAGAGACCCAGTACTTC
once	TRBV10-3	NA	TRBJ2-5	15	CAISESGGPQETQYF	TGTGCCATCAGTGAGTCCGGGGGGCCGCAAGAGACCCAGTACTTC
NA	TRBV19	TRBD2	TRBJ2-1	16	CASSLLTSGRAGEQFF	TGTGCCAGTAGTCTCCTGACTAGCGGGAGGGCGGGTGAGCAGTTCTTC
NA	TRBV19	NA	TRBJ1-1	12	CASRSEGTEAFF	TGTGCCAGTAGATCAGAAGGGACTGAAGCTTTCTTT
NA	TRBV30	TRBD1	TRBJ1-5	15	CAWSTGADSNQPQHF	TGTGCCTGGAGTACAGGGGCGGATAGCAATCAGCCCCAGCATTTT
NA	TRBV12-5	TRBD1	TRBJ2-5	15	CASGQGQAYQETQYF	TGTGCTAGTGGTCAAGGACAGGCGTACCAAGAGACCCAGTACTTC
NA	TRBV6-5	NA	TRBJ2-7	12	CASSYRGGEQYF	TGTGCCAGCAGTTATAGGGGGGGCGAGCAGTACTTC
NA	TRBV3-1/TRBV3-2	TRBD2	TRBJ2-5	16	CASSPSLAEPQETQYF	TGTGCCAGCAGCCCCTCCCTAGCGGAACCCCAAGAGACCCAGTACTTC
NA	TRBV3-1/TRBV3-2	NA	TRBJ1-2	14	CASSQGDIGYGYTF	TGTGCCAGCAGCCAAGGGGACATAGGCTATGGCTACACCTTC
NA	TRBV6-5	NA	TRBJ2-5	15	CASRESGGRKETQYF	TGTGCCAGCAGGGAGTCAGGCGGGCGAAAAGAGACCCAGTACTTC
few	TRBV13	NA	TRBJ1-1	15	CASSRWGGRGTEAFF	TGTGCCAGCAGCCGATGGGGGGGGCGAGGCACTGAAGCTTTCTTT
NA	TRBV10-1	NA	TRBJ2-2	13	CASRHQNTGELFF	TGCGCCAGCAGACACCAGAACACCGGGGAGCTGTTTTTT
NA	TRBV27	TRBD1	TRBJ2-7	15	CASSHKGTGDYEQYF	TGTGCCAGCAGTCATAAAGGGACAGGGGACTACGAGCAGTACTTC
NA	TRBV6-5	NA	TRBJ2-7	16	CASSYIPGPSSYEQYF	TGTGCCAGCAGTTACATCCCGGGGCCCTCCTCCTACGAGCAGTACTTC
NA	TRBV30	TRBD1	TRBJ1-6	12	CASDRGSSPLHF	TGTGCCTCGGACAGGGGTAGTTCACCCCTCCACTTT
NA	TRBV5-8	TRBD1	TRBJ1-5	16	CASSLGLRGIEQPQHF	TGTGCCAGCAGCTTGGGCCTCAGGGGGATAGAGCAGCCCCAGCATTTT
NA	TRBV6-5	NA	TRBJ1-1	12	CASSSVRAEAFF	TGTGCCAGCAGTTCTGTGAGGGCTGAAGCTTTCTTT
NA	TRBV6-5	TRBD2	TRBJ2-7	14	CASSYDPGLAEQYF	TGTGCCAGCAGTTACGACCCCGGACTAGCGGAGCAGTACTTC
NA	TRBV4-2	NA	TRBJ1-4	16	CASSQEGPATNEKLFF	TGTGCCAGCAGCCAAGAAGGCCCAGCAACTAATGAAAAACTGTTTTTT
few	TRBV29-1	TRBD1	TRBJ2-7	15	CSVERLGQGAYEQYF	TGCAGCGTTGAACGCCTTGGACAGGGGGCATACGAGCAGTACTTC
NA	TRBV27	NA	TRBJ1-2	13	CASSLQGNYGYTF	TGTGCCAGCAGTTTACAGGGGAACTATGGCTACACCTTC
once	TRBV10-3	TRBD2	TRBJ2-2	18	CAISESGLAGNLAGELFF	TGTGCCATCAGTGAGTCGGGACTAGCGGGAAATCTAGCCGGGGAGCTGTTTTTT
NA	TRBV29-1	NA	TRBJ2-2	14	CSVESAGWSGELFF	TGCAGCGTTGAGTCGGCAGGATGGTCCGGGGAGCTGTTTTTT
NA	TRBV4-2	NA	TRBJ2-2	16	CASSQDREQNTGELFF	TGTGCCAGCAGCCAAGATAGGGAACAAAACACCGGGGAGCTGTTTTTT
few	TRBV7-2	NA	TRBJ2-2	16	CASSLRGGRNTGELFF	TGTGCCAGCAGCTTGCGAGGCGGTCGGAACACCGGGGAGCTGTTTTTT
once	TRBV29-1	NA	TRBJ1-1	15	CSVPGAGHPNTEAFF	TGCAGCGTCCCCGGGGCTGGGCACCCGAACACTGAAGCTTTCTTT
NA	TRBV27	NA	TRBJ2-1	15	CASRQSYGEENEQFF	TGTGCCAGCAGACAATCATACGGGGAGGAGAATGAGCAGTTCTTC
NA	TRBV6-5	NA	TRBJ2-7	13	CASITGPGHEQYF	TGTGCCAGTATTACCGGACCCGGACACGAGCAGTACTTC